This is a list of T cell receptor beta chains from one sample in a study of identical twins. TCRdb fed the 5' RACE reads into MiXCR, producing one record per CDR3 protein. The sample lists 1.5 million to 2 million distinct CDR3 sequences, more than 30% occurring once. Sequencing was performed on cord blood. The receptors stem from a newborn girl in good health. CDR3s include the opening cysteine and the closing phenylalanine or tryptophan. A D gene is named only where the DNA matches it firmly. Clone size is shown for a subset of rows, as once, few, many or a class of expanded clone.

abundance	v_gene	j_gene	d_gene	CDR3nt	CDR3aa
NA	TRBV12-3/TRBV12-4	TRBJ1-2	NA	TGTGCCAGCAGTTTCTCACGGGACAACTATGGCTACACCTTC	CASSFSRDNYGYTF
NA	TRBV2	TRBJ2-2	NA	TGTGCCAGCAGTCTAGGGTTCGCCGGGGAGCTGTTTTTT	CASSLGFAGELFF
few	TRBV4-2	TRBJ1-2	NA	TGTGCCAGCAGCCAAGTGGTCCAGGGAGAAGCTAACTATGGCTACACCTTC	CASSQVVQGEANYGYTF
few	TRBV7-2	TRBJ2-7	TRBD1	TGTGCCAGCAGCTTAGCGGGGACAGGCCTATTATACGAGCAGTACTTC	CASSLAGTGLLYEQYF
many	TRBV20-1	TRBJ2-1	TRBD2	TGCAGTGCTAGACTAGCGGGGGCCTACAATGAGCAGTTCTTC	CSARLAGAYNEQFF
NA	TRBV6-2/TRBV6-3	TRBJ2-1	TRBD2	TGTGCCAGCAGCCGCCAACTAGCGGGCCTATACAATGAGCAGTTCTTC	CASSRQLAGLYNEQFF
NA	TRBV20-1	TRBJ1-5	NA	TGCAGTGCTAGAGATTTGAGGCAGGGAGGCTATAGCAATCAGCCCCAGCATTTT	CSARDLRQGGYSNQPQHF
few	TRBV12-3/TRBV12-4	TRBJ2-1	NA	TGTGCCAGCGGGACTGCCTACAATGAGCAGTTCTTC	CASGTAYNEQFF
few	TRBV6-2/TRBV6-3	TRBJ1-6	NA	TGTGCCAGCAGTTCAGGCTTCTATGATTCACCCCTCCACTTT	CASSSGFYDSPLHF
NA	TRBV29-1	TRBJ2-3	TRBD2	TGCAGCGTGGTAGCGGGGTTAAGCACAGATACGCAGTATTTT	CSVVAGLSTDTQYF
many	TRBV5-1	TRBJ2-3	TRBD1	TGCGCCAGCAGCTTGGCCGGGACAGGGGGCACAGATACGCAGTATTTT	CASSLAGTGGTDTQYF
few	TRBV28	TRBJ1-2	TRBD1	TGTGCCAGCAGCGCCGCAGGGGGCTATGGCTACACCTTC	CASSAAGGYGYTF
few	TRBV10-3	TRBJ1-1	NA	TGTGCCATCAGTGAGCGAGGGCTGAACACTGAAGCTTTCTTT	CAISERGLNTEAFF
NA	TRBV20-1	TRBJ2-7	TRBD2	TGCAGTGCCCTAGCGGGAGTAAACAATGAGCAGTACTTC	CSALAGVNNEQYF
NA	TRBV5-1	TRBJ1-1	NA	TGCGCCAGCAGCCCCCGGACAGCGACCTTCTGGGCTTTCTTT	CASSPRTATFWAFF
once	TRBV4-1	TRBJ1-1	NA	TGCGCCAGCAGCCAAGGACCCAGACAGCTGAACACTGAAGCTTTCTTT	CASSQGPRQLNTEAFF
NA	TRBV5-1	TRBJ2-7	NA	TGCGCCAGCAGCTTGAACGTGGGAGGGGGGTACAATGAGCAGTACTTC	CASSLNVGGGYNEQYF
few	TRBV4-1	TRBJ2-2	NA	TGCGCCAGCAGCCAGAGGGGATTGGATGTGACCGGGGAGCTGTTTTTT	CASSQRGLDVTGELFF
NA	TRBV20-1	TRBJ1-2	NA	TGCAGTGCTAGACGGAGGGACTATGGCTACACCTTC	CSARRRDYGYTF
NA	TRBV7-2	TRBJ2-1	NA	TGTGCCAGCAGCTTATTCTCGAGCTCCTACAATGAGCAGTTCTTC	CASSLFSSSYNEQFF
many	TRBV2	TRBJ2-4	NA	TGTGCCAGCAGTGACGGCCGGAGTAGTGCCAAAAACATTCAGTACTTC	CASSDGRSSAKNIQYF
NA	TRBV7-2	TRBJ2-1	NA	TGTGCCAGCAGCTTAATGGGACATTACAATGAGCAGTTCTTC	CASSLMGHYNEQFF
NA	TRBV3-1	TRBJ2-4	NA	TGTGCCAGCAGCCAATTAGCGTTAGATGAGCAGTACTTC	CASSQLALDEQYF
NA	TRBV2	TRBJ1-1	NA	TGTGCCAGCTTCGGGGTGAACACTGAAGCTTTCTTT	CASFGVNTEAFF
few	TRBV28	TRBJ1-2	NA	TGTGCCAGCAGTTTACGACAGGCTTGGGGCTACACCTTC	CASSLRQAWGYTF
NA	TRBV20-1	TRBJ2-4	NA	TGCAGTGCTGGTATCCCTGGGGGGGCCAAAAACATTCAGTACTTC	CSAGIPGGAKNIQYF
few	TRBV27	TRBJ2-1	NA	TGTGCCAGCAGTTTTCTAGAGGTACCCTACAATGAGCAGTTCTTC	CASSFLEVPYNEQFF
few	TRBV14	TRBJ1-6	TRBD1	TGTGCCAGCAGCCATCGACAGGGAACCTATAATTCACCCCTCCACTTT	CASSHRQGTYNSPLHF
many	TRBV11-2	TRBJ2-7	NA	TGTGCCAGCAGTCTCGATTACCTCTACGAGCAGTACTTC	CASSLDYLYEQYF
many	TRBV29-1	TRBJ2-1	TRBD2	TGCAGCGAGACCCCTCTTACTAGCGACTCCTACAATGAGCAGTTCTTC	CSETPLTSDSYNEQFF
few	TRBV7-2	TRBJ2-1	TRBD2	TGTGCCAGCAGCCCCCGGACTAGCGGGATCTACAATGAGCAGTTCTTC	CASSPRTSGIYNEQFF
NA	TRBV6-2/TRBV6-3	TRBJ2-1	NA	TGTGCCAGCAACGGCCGGTGGAATGAGCAGTTCTTC	CASNGRWNEQFF
many	TRBV28	TRBJ2-5	NA	TGCGCCAGCAGCTTGAGACAGCCTCAAGAGACCCAGTACTTC	CASSLRQPQETQYF
NA	TRBV9	TRBJ1-2	NA	TGTGCCAGCAGCGTAGGGCAGGGGCCAAACTATGGCTACACCTTC	CASSVGQGPNYGYTF
few	TRBV4-1	TRBJ2-3	NA	TGCGCCAGCAGCCAAAGGTTCCGAGGGGATACGCAGTATTTT	CASSQRFRGDTQYF
few	TRBV20-1	TRBJ2-3	TRBD2	TGCAGTGCTAGAGGGCCTAGCGGGAGTAGTTCGGGTACGCAGTATTTT	CSARGPSGSSSGTQYF
few	TRBV3-1	TRBJ1-2	TRBD1	TGTGCCAGCAGCCAAGGTGCGGGGACAGCTAACTATGGCTACACCTTC	CASSQGAGTANYGYTF
few	TRBV21-1	TRBJ2-3	NA	TGTGCCAGCAGGGTCAGGGTGTCAGATACGCAGTATTTT	CASRVRVSDTQYF
few	TRBV3-1	TRBJ1-1	NA	TGTGCCAGCAGCCAAAGATTGGGGAGCACTGAAGCTTTCTTT	CASSQRLGSTEAFF
NA	TRBV7-9	TRBJ1-4	NA	TGTGCCAGCAGCTTTTTGCTCAACGAAAAACTGTTTTTT	CASSFLLNEKLFF
NA	TRBV6-6	TRBJ1-3	NA	TGTGCCAGCAGAGACGGGGCCTATTCTGGAAACACCATATATTTT	CASRDGAYSGNTIYF
many	TRBV20-1	TRBJ2-7	TRBD2	TGCAGTGCTAGAGGGACTAGCGTATCCTACGAGCAGTACTTC	CSARGTSVSYEQYF
NA	TRBV27	TRBJ1-1	NA	TGTGCCAGCAGTCCATACTCCTATGCCAACACTGAAGCTTTCTTT	CASSPYSYANTEAFF
NA	TRBV28	TRBJ2-1	TRBD1	TGTGCCAGCGTGCCGAGACAGGGGAGACGAGCGTCCTCCTACAATGAGCAGTTCTTC	CASVPRQGRRASSYNEQFF
few	TRBV5-1	TRBJ2-3	TRBD2	TGCGCCAGCAGCTTCAAGACTAGCGGGAGCCCCTTTAGCACAGATACGCAGTATTTT	CASSFKTSGSPFSTDTQYF
NA	TRBV3-1	TRBJ1-2	NA	TGTGCCAGCAGCCAAAGAGGGCCCGGCTACACCTTC	CASSQRGPGYTF
few	TRBV7-2	TRBJ1-1	NA	TGTGCCAGCAGCTTAGTTCGGGTGGCGGGTGAAGCTTTCTTT	CASSLVRVAGEAFF
many	TRBV30	TRBJ1-2	NA	TGTGCCTGGAGTGTAGGGCACTATGGCTACACCTTC	CAWSVGHYGYTF
once	TRBV21-1	TRBJ1-5	NA	TGTGCCAGCAGCAAAGAGAGGGGGCACCAGCCCCAGCATTTT	CASSKERGHQPQHF
once	TRBV13	TRBJ2-7	NA	TGTGCCAGCAGCTTACGTCCACCGGGGGACAATGAGCAGTACTTC	CASSLRPPGDNEQYF
few	TRBV12-3/TRBV12-4	TRBJ1-2	TRBD1	TGTGCCAGCACCGAAGGACAGGTCTATGGCTACACCTTC	CASTEGQVYGYTF
NA	TRBV11-2	TRBJ2-5	NA	TGTGCCAGCAGCTGGGACCACCTCCAAGAGACCCAGTACTTC	CASSWDHLQETQYF
NA	TRBV7-8	TRBJ2-1	TRBD1	TGTGCCAGCAGCCCCTGGCAGGGGGCGGTCTCCTACAATGAGCAGTTCTTC	CASSPWQGAVSYNEQFF